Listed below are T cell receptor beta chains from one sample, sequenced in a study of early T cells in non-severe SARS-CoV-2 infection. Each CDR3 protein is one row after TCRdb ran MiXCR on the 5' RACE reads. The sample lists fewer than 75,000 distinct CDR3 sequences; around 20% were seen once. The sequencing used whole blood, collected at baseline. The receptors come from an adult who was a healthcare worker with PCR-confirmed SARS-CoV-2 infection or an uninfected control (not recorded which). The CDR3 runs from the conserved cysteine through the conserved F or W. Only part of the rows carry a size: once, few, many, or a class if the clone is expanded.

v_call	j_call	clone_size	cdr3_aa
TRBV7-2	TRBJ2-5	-	CASRKNARETQYF
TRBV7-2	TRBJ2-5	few	CASSSGTGLEETQYF
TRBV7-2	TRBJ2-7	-	CASSLDQAYEQYF
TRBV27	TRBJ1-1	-	CASSLYGRTEAFF
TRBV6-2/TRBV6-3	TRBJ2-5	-	CASSLAGEGQETQYF
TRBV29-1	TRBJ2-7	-	CSAMGTISYEQYF
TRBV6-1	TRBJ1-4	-	CASSEFGQVDEKLFF
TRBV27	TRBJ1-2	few	CASGFQGTSFYGYTF
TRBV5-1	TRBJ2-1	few	CASSLDRQGGEQFF
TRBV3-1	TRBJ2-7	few	CASSPRGTGASSYEQYF
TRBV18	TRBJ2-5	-	CASSPPKRVRATQYF
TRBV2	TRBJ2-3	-	CASSMGLASTDTQYF
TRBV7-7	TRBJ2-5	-	CASSSSGVGYQETQYF
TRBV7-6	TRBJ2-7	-	CASRPWDSTGEQYF
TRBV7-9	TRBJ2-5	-	CASSPSLSQETQYF
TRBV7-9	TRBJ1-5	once	CASSPQGDNQPQHF
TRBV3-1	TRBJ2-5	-	CASSHPGQPLQETQYF
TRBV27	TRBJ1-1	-	CASSSPDRYTEAFF
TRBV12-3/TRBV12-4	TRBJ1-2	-	CASSLKGSYGYTF
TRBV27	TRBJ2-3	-	CASSLGAGLVSDTQYF
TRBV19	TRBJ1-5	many	CASRSKLRTRGNQPQHF
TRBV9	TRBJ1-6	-	CASSGWNSPLHF
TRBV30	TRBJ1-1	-	CAWTRGGQGGTEAFF
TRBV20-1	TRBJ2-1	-	CSARPRRVADSYNEQFF
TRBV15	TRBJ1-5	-	CATGRQSNQPQHF
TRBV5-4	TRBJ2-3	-	CASSAQRERATDTQYF
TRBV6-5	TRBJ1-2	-	CASSYEGYEGYTF
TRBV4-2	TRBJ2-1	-	CASSQAHEQFF
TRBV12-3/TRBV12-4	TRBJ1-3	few	CASSFRASGNTIYF
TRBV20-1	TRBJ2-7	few	CSAKGSGLASEQYF
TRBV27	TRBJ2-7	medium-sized	CASSLVPGAYEQYF
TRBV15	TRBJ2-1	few	CATSRGSLIADYHNEQFF
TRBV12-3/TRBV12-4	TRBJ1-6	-	CASTHSRGFSPLHF
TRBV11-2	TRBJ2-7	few	CASSLDSLGEQYF
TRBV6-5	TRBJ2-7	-	CASGTTGTGEQYF
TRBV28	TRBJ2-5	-	CASSRRDREETQYF
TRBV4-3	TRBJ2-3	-	CASSQEAGARTGDTQYF
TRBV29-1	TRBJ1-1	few	CSVALGTPDTEAFF
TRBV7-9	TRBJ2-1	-	CASSLTGLAANNEQFF
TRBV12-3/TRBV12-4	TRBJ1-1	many	CASSQTPDSEAFF
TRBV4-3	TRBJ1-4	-	CASSQAVGMAEKLFF
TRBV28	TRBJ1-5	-	CASSQDRGLQPQHF
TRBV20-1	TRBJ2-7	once	CSARDPGLAGTPYEQYF
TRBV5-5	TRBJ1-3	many	CASSLQSGAGNTIYF
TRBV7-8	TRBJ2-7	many	CASSNGQAAYEQYF
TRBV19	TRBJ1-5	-	CASSTGYRNQPQHF
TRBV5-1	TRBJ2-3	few	CASSRGSGGTDTQYF
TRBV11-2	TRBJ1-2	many	CASSLGGPGDYGYTF
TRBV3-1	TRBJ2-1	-	CASSFLTGHNEQFF
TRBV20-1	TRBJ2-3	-	CSARALSVGQTQYF
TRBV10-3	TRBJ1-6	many	CAISEGQGGNSPLHF